These 16 T cell receptor beta chains originate from one sample sequenced in a study of T-cell memory formation after mild COVID-19. TCRdb re-derived calls from the 5' RACE reads in MiXCR, one entry per CDR3 protein. The sample lists about 400,000 distinct CDR3 sequences; 14% were seen once. The source material was PBMCs or a T cell subset sorted from them (not recorded which). These receptors originate from a man younger than 35 who had mild COVID-19 (a few samples of this study predate the infection). Cell type and time point are not known.

The chain carries TRBV6-6 and TRBJ2-7; the D is unclear. The V and J ends lost 7 bases and 3 bases respectively, with 13 bases between them. The CDR3 has 13 residues. The germline CDR1 and CDR2 sequences are MNHNY and SVGAGI (reference sequence). The CDR3 is CASKRAGNYEQYF. CDR3 coding DNA: TGTGCCAGCAAGAGAGCTGGAAACTACGAGCAGTACTTC.

This clonotype turned up a few times. The chain's CDR3 is CSAQGGISTDTQYF. The CDR3 DNA reads as TGCAGTGCCCAAGGAGGAATTTCCACAGATACGCAGTATTTT. The chain has TRBV20-1 and TRBJ2-3, with TRBD2 as a possible D gene (5 bases). Trimming removed 6 bases from V and 2 bases from J, with 15 bases in between. CDR1 and CDR2 (germline): DFQATT, SNEGSKA (reference sequence). The CDR3 is 14 amino acids.

The chain carries TRBV4-2 and TRBJ2-1, with 8 bases lining up with TRBD2. The CDR3 has 15 amino acids. The germline gives CDR1 LGHNA, CDR2 YNFKEQ. V shed 3 bases, J shed 5 bases, and the junction held 6 bases outside the gene matches. The DNA for the CDR3 is TGTGCCAGCAGCCATCCTCTGACTAGCGACAATGAGCAGTTCTTC. It is translated as CASSHPLTSDNEQFF.

The chain couples TRBV6-5 to TRBJ2-1, with D possibly matching TRBD1 (6 bases). This CDR3 contains 15 residues. V was trimmed by 6 bases and J by 2 bases, leaving 14 bases between them. CDR1 and CDR2 from the germline V gene are MNHEY and SVGAGI. CDR3 in DNA: TGTGCCAGCAGCTGGGGTAGACAGGCCTACAATGAGCAGTTCTTC. This gives the protein CASSWGRQAYNEQFF.

This clonotype was counted only a few times. The chain links TRBV28 to TRBJ2-7; 8 bases match TRBD1. The trim removed 9 bases at V and 4 bases at J, leaving 14 bases unmatched. Germline-derived CDR1 and CDR2 are MDHEN and SYDVKM. The CDR3 is 15 residues long. This chain's CDR3 is CASAFTGTGDYEQYV. In nucleotides, the CDR3 is TGTGCCAGTGCTTTTACCGGGACAGGCGATTACGAGCAGTACGTC.

In its sample, this clonotype was seen many times. The chain has TRBV7-2 and TRBJ2-3; the D is unclear. Germline V gene sequence: CDR1 SGHTA, CDR2 FQGNSA. CDR3 length: 13 residues. Trimming shortened V by 0 bases and J by 11 bases, and 12 bases separated the two germline ends. The CDR3 protein is CASSLAPAVLQYF. For the CDR3, the DNA is TGTGCCAGCAGCTTAGCGCCGGCGGTTTTGCAGTATTTT.

This chain links TRBV24-1 with TRBJ2-1; TRBD1 aligns across 9 bases. Unmatched junction bases numbered 7, after V lost 4 bases and J lost 10 bases. CDR1 KGHDR and CDR2 SFDVKD come from the germline V gene. The CDR3 totals 14 residues. The CDR3 DNA reads as TGTGCCACCAGTGACAAGGGACAGGGCCAGGAGCAGTTCTTC. This gives the protein CATSDKGQGQEQFF.

The rearrangement joins TRBV6-1 to TRBJ2-1, with D perhaps matching TRBD2 (6 bases). Germline lookup yields CDR1 MNHNS and CDR2 SASEGT. This CDR3 has 14 amino acids. The V end lost 7 bases, the J end lost 6 bases, and 16 bases lay between the germline ends. Here the CDR3 reads CASTRDSVINEQFF. The CDR3 bases are TGTGCCAGCACCCGGGACTCTGTCATCAATGAGCAGTTCTTC.

This clonotype was observed a few times. The chain couples TRBV29-1 to TRBJ1-1; 10 nucleotides agree with TRBD1. This CDR3 is built from 13 residues. The V gene end was trimmed by 6 bases and the J gene end by 1 base; junction bases not matched to a gene: 2. Germline V lookup: CDR1 SQVTM, CDR2 ANQGSEA. CDR3 amino acids: CSVGDRGNTEAFF. The CDR3 DNA is TGCAGCGTAGGGGACAGGGGGAACACTGAAGCTTTCTTT.

Ten or more counts support this clonotype. The gene calls are TRBV24-1 and TRBJ2-1; possible D gene TRBD2, 5 bases. The CDR3 length is 16 residues. Germline loops: CDR1 KGHDR, CDR2 SFDVKD. The V and J ends lost 4 bases and 1 base respectively, with 13 bases between them. The CDR3 sequence: CATSDRGARSYNEQFF. The CDR3 coding sequence is TGTGCCACCAGTGACCGGGGAGCCAGGTCCTACAATGAGCAGTTCTTC.

In this sample, this clonotype turned up many times. The chain has TRBV7-3 and TRBJ2-5; tentative D call: TRBD2 (5 bases). V lost 5 bases and J 5 bases, leaving 12 bases between the germline ends. The CDR3 is made up of 13 amino acids. Germline V gene sequence: CDR1 SGHTA, CDR2 FQGTGA. CDR3 sequence: CASSLSVGETQYF. The DNA for the CDR3 is TGTGCCAGCAGCCTTAGCGTCGGCGAGACCCAGTACTTC.

The rearrangement joins TRBV5-1 to TRBJ2-2; 8 bases map to TRBD1. V was pared by 1 base and J by 7 bases, with 6 bases of the junction left unmatched. This CDR3 region has 15 residues. In germline, CDR1 is SGHRS, CDR2 YFSETQ. CDR3 protein: CASSLTGGSVGELFF. The CDR3 DNA is TGCGCCAGCAGCTTGACAGGGGGGTCGGTCGGGGAGCTGTTTTTT.

This chain connects TRBV5-1 to TRBJ2-7, with D perhaps TRBD1 (5 bases). The CDR3 is 15 amino acids. Germline lookup yields CDR1 SGHRS and CDR2 YFSETQ. The V end was cut by 0 bases, the J end by 3 bases, with 13 bases between. The CDR3, as DNA: TGCGCCAGCAGCTTGGGTGGGGCGGACCTCTACGAGCAGTACTTC. Translating gives CASSLGGADLYEQYF.

This clonotype was seen many times. This chain uses TRBV28 with TRBJ2-3; TRBD2 agrees at 14 bases. The germline V gene encodes CDR1 MDHEN and CDR2 SYDVKM. V lost 6 bases to trimming and J lost 5 bases; unmatched junction nucleotides: 4. This CDR3 is built from 15 residues. The CDR3 region is CASSGTSGGQDTQYF. CDR3 nucleotides: TGTGCCAGCAGCGGGACTAGCGGGGGACAAGATACGCAGTATTTT.

This clonotype was detected ten times or more. V and J are TRBV12-3 or TRBV12-4 and TRBJ1-5; TRBD1 is a possible D gene (5 bases). Trimming left V 3 bases short and J 0 bases short, with 6 bases between. This CDR3 spans 14 amino acids. This CDR3 reads CASSLRGSNQPQHF. The CDR3 DNA sequence: TGTGCCAGCAGTTTGAGGGGTAGCAATCAGCCCCAGCATTTT.

CDR3 residues: CASSQERLGAWGYTF. The CDR3 DNA follows: TGCGCCAGCAGCCAAGAGCGGCTAGGGGCGTGGGGCTACACCTTC. V usage is TRBV4-3 and J usage is TRBJ1-2, with D perhaps TRBD1 (5 bases). The length of the CDR3 is 15 residues. The germline V and J ends were trimmed by 0 bases and 8 bases, with 16 bases remaining between them. Germline-derived CDR1 and CDR2 are LGHNA and YSLEER.